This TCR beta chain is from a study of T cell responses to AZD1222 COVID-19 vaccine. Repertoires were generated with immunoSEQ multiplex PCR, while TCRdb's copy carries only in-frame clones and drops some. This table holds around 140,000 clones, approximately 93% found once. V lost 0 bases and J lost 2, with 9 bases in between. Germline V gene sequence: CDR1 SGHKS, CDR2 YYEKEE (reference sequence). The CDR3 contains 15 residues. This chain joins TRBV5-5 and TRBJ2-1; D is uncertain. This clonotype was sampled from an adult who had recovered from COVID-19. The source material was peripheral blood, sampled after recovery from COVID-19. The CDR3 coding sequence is TGTGCCAGCAGCTTGGGGCTAGATACCTACAATGAGCAGTTCTTC. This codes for CASSLGLDTYNEQFF.